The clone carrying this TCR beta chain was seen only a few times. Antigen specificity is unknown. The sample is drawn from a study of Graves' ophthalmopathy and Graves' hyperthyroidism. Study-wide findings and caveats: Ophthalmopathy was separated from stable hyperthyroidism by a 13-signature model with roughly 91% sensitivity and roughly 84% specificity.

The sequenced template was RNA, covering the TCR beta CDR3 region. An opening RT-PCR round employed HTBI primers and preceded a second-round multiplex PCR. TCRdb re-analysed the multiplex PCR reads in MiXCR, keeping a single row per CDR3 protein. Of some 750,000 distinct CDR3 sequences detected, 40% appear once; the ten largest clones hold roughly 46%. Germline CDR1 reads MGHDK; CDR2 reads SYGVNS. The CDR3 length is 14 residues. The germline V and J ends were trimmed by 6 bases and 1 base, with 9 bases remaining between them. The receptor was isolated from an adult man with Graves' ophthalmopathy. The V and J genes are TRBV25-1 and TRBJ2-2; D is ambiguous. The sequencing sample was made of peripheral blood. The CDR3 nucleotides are TGTGCCAGCAGAACCGACTGGAACACCGGGGAGCTGTTTTTT. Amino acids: CASRTDWNTGELFF.